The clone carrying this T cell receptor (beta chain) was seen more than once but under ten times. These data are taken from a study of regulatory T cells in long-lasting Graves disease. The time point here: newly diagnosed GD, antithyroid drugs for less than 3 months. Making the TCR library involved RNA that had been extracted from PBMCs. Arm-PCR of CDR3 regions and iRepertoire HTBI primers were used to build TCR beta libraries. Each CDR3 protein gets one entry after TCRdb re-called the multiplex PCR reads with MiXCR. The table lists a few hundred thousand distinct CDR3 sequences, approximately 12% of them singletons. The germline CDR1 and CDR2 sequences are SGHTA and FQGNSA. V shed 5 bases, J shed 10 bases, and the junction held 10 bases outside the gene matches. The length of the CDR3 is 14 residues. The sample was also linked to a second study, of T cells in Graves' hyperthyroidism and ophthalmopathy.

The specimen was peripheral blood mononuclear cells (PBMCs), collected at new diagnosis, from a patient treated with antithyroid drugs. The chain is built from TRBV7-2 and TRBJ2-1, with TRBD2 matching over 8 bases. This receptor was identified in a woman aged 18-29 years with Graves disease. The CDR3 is CASSLGLAAEEQFF. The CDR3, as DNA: TGTGCCAGCAGCCTCGGACTAGCTGCGGAGGAGCAGTTCTTC.